Sequencing of this TCR beta chain was carried out in a study of T cell responses to AZD1222 COVID-19 vaccine. This table comes from immunoSEQ multiplex PCR, and its TCRdb copy is limited to in-frame clones, with some not included. The table includes about 110,000 clones, 86% detected once. Study-wide results and caveats: There were mostly white British donors and more females than males, and clonal diversity was possibly underestimated. Spike-wide coverage was observed for vaccine-associated CD4 TCRs, with dominant responses at 160-218 and 743-854. Reportedly, nearly half the spike-specific TCRs target unmutated variant regions.

Of note for this clone: Antigen: not known.

The sample here was peripheral blood, taken on day 0 of AZD1222 vaccination. The source is an adult in good health.

As DNA, the CDR3 is TGTGCCAGCAGCGCTGGTAGCACTTCACCCCTCCACTTT. Protein product: CASSAGSTSPLHF. The chain uses TRBV5-5 and TRBJ1-6; no reliable D call. The CDR3 covers 13 residues. V was clipped by 4 bases and J by 9 bases, with 11 bases between them. The V gene's germline CDR1 is SGHKS and CDR2 YYEKEE (reference sequence).